The following is a TCR beta chain sequence with its context. The CDR3 is made up of 16 amino acids. V lost 1 base, J lost 7 bases, and 12 bases stayed unmatched. Germline CDR1 LGHDT, CDR2 YNNKEL (reference sequence). The sample originates from a study of blood T cell repertoires in COVID-19. For the study at large: From the United States, Italy and Spain came samples of acute and convalescent COVID-19. In each case, the material was cDNA or gDNA derived from T cells, B-cell-depleted T cells, or PBMCs.

In the study's own analysis: How many nucleated cells were present was estimated from reference gene primer amplification. TCRdb keeps only in-frame clones here, not all; method: immunoSEQ multiplex PCR. V and J calls and clone size are as listed in that table; D and trimming were resolved from the DNA. The sample includes roughly 70,000 clones, approximately 80% of them seen just once. Specimen: peripheral blood. The rearrangement uses TRBV3-1 (or the pseudogene TRBV3-2) and TRBJ2-7; 8 bases map to TRBD1. The receptor was isolated from a man between 65 and 79 years old who had recovered from COVID-19. CDR3 residues: CASSQAFEETGEEQYF. The CDR3 DNA sequence: TGTGCCAGCAGCCAAGCATTTGAGGAGACAGGGGAAGAGCAGTACTTC.